This T cell receptor beta chain originates from a study of CD8 T cells in ankylosing spondylitis (TCRdb year 2017). About the full investigation: To find TCR variants linked to disease, the study profiled T cell receptor beta repertoires in ankylosing spondylitis patients and healthy donors. The full study cohort comprised about 23 ankylosing spondylitis patients and 85 to 120 healthy donors. Peripheral blood was sampled, and synovial fluid was additionally collected from ankylosing spondylitis patients.

As encoded in the germline V gene, CDR1 is SNHLY while CDR2 is FYNNEI. The CDR3 covers 14 residues, taking in both the cysteine and the phenylalanine. Of all the DNA, just the CDR3 is kept, 42 bases in frame from base 1. The germline ends are 23 bases apart after V is trimmed by 11 bases and J by 9 bases. For each ankylosing spondylitis patient, the synovial fluid sample was matched to a blood sample from that same patient. The sequencing machine was an Illumina HiSeq 2500. Quantitative 5'-RACE with molecular barcodes was the method used to prepare the TCR beta libraries. As for the original processing: To identify disease-linked TCR variants, a new computational method was used, one built on a probabilistic model of VDJ rearrangement. TCRdb reran the public reads through fastp at Q25 and MiXCR, keeping productive beta chains. Rows are unified per CDR3 protein, each entry keeping the most common DNA and genes. The authors' filters were not applied to this entry. A total of some 150,000 distinct CDR3 sequences appear in this sample, under 55% of them only once. Roughly 15% of the sample comes from the top ten.

As for this clonotype: Its specific antigen is unknown. No base quality values were provided; no much bigger clone lies one nucleotide off.

What the work shows at the level of the full study, not this receptor alone: Significant enrichment of the disease-linked clones was reported in matched synovial fluid samples from ankylosing spondylitis patients. A CD8+ phenotype was shown by the disease-linked clones, which were found at relatively low frequencies in peripheral blood. Blood from ankylosing spondylitis patients appeared to be characterized by a TCR beta motif composed of under ten highly homologous amino acid variants. Some motif variants were previously reported in synovial fluid and blood of reactive arthritis patients, suggesting common disease-initiation mechanisms.

Sequencing was performed on synovial fluid, either unsorted or a sorted T cell fraction (not recorded which). The source of this sequence is a male donor with ankylosing spondylitis. Recombination connected TRBV2 to TRBJ1-3, and TRBD1 may be the D gene, going by 5 matching bases. The CDR3 in this case is CAAPGQGVTGTIYF. In nucleotide form, the sequence is TGTGCCGCCCCAGGTCAGGGAGTCACAGGCACCATATATTTT.